Below, one T cell receptor beta chain is given with its context. TCR beta CDR3 sequences were amplified from RNA transcripts. First-round RT-PCR of the TCR CDR3 relied on the HTBI primer set. TCRdb recomputed calls from the multiplex PCR reads with MiXCR, one row per CDR3 protein. This table has approximately 720,000 distinct CDR3 sequences, roughly a sixth appearing once. The sample comes from a study of T cells in Graves' hyperthyroidism and ophthalmopathy. This CDR3 region has 15 residues. Germline V lookup: CDR1 SGHDN, CDR2 FVKESK. Trimming shortened V by 2 bases and J by 5 bases, and 15 bases separated the two germline ends. On the basis of clinical symptoms, serum thyroxine and TRAb, thyroid ultrasound and orbital computed tomography, diagnoses were made. The blood specimen was taken at initial hyperthyroidism diagnosis, before any ophthalmopathy symptoms.

The chain couples TRBV14 to TRBJ1-2; D remains unclear. Material: blood. The receptor was isolated from a woman in her forties or fifties with Graves' hyperthyroidism that later progressed to Graves' ophthalmopathy. The CDR3 region has the DNA TGTGCCAGCAGCCAATTCGCCGGACGAGATTATGGCTACACCTTC. It codes for CASSQFAGRDYGYTF.